This TCR beta chain stems from a study of cytomegalovirus exposure and HLA in healthy donors. Notes on the study in general: Cytomegalovirus association was listed for around 170 TCR beta chains.

V lost 6 bases, J lost 9 bases, and 6 bases lay in between. The CDR3 covers 10 residues. CDR1 and CDR2 from the germline V gene are MNHEY and SVGAGI. The PCR made use of 60 Vbeta and 13 Jbeta primers. Here immunoSEQ multiplex PCR was the method, and the copy in TCRdb shows in-frame clones only, minus some. The repertoire consists of about 160,000 clones, with roughly 79% occurring once and the leading ten covering about 13%. To note about this clone: Its antigen is not known.

Sample: PBMCs. The chain joins TRBV6-5 to TRBJ2-1; D is possibly TRBD1 (6 bases). The TCR sequence derives from a woman between 50 and 59 years old in good health and CMV-seronegative. The CDR3: CASRGAEQFF. DNA of the CDR3: TGTGCCAGCAGGGGGGCTGAGCAGTTCTTC.